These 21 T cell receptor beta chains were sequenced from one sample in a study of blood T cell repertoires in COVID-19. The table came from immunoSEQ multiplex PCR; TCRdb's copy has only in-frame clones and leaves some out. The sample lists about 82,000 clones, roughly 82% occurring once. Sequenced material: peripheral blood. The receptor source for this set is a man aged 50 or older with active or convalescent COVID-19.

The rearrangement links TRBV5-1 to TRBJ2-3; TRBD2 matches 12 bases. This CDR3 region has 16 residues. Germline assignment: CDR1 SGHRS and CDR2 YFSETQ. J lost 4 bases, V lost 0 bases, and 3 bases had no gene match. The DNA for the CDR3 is TGCGCCAGCAGCTTGGTACTAGCGGGGGGATCAGATACGCAGTATTTT. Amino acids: CASSLVLAGGSDTQYF.

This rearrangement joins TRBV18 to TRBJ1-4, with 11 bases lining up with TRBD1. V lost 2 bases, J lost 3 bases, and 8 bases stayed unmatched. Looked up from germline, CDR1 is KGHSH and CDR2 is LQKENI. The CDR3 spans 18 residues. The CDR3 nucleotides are TGTGCCAGCTCACCATTTCCAGGACAGGGGGCGGCTAATGAAAAACTGTTTTTT. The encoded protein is CASSPFPGQGAANEKLFF.

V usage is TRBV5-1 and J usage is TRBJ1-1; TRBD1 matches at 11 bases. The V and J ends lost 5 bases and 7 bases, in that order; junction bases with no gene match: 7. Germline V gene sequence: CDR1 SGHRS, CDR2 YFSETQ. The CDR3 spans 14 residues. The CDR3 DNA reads TGCGCCAGCAGTTCCGGGACAGGGGGTCTTGAAGCTTTCTTT. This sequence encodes CASSSGTGGLEAFF.

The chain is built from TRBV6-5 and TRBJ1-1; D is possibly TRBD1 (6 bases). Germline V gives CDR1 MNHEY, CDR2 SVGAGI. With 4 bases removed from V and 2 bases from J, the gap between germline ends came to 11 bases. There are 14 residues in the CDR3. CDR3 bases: TGTGCCAGCAGTTTGACAGGAGTTAACACTGAAGCTTTCTTT. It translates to CASSLTGVNTEAFF.

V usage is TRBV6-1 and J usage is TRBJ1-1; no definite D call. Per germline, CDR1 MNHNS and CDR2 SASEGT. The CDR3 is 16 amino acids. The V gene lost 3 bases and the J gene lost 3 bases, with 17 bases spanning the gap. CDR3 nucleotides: TGTGCCAGCAGTGATCGTCTAGGGAGGGTGGACACTGAAGCTTTCTTT. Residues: CASSDRLGRVDTEAFF.

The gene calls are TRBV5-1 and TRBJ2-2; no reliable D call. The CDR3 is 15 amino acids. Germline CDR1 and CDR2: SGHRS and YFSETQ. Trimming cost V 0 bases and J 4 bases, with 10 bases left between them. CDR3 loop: CASSLVGSSTGELFF. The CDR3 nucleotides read TGCGCCAGCAGCTTGGTTGGCTCAAGCACCGGGGAGCTGTTTTTT.

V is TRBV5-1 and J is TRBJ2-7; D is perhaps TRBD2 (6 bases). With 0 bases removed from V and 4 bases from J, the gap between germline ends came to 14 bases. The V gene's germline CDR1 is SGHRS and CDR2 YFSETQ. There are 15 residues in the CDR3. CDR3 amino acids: CASSLVEGSPYEQYF. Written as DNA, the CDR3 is TGCGCCAGCAGCTTGGTGGAGGGGTCCCCTTACGAGCAGTACTTC.

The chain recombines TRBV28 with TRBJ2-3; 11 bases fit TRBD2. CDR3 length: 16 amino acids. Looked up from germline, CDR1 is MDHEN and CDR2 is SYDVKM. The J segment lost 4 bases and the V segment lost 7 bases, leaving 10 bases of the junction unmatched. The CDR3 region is CASTPVTSGGADTQYF. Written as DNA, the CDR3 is TGTGCCAGCACTCCCGTTACTAGCGGGGGAGCAGATACGCAGTATTTT. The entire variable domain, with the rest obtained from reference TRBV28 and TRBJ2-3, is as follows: DVKVTQSSRYLVKRTGEKVFLECVQDMDHENMFWYRQDPGLGLRLIYFSYDVKMKEKGDIPEGYSVSREKKERFSLILESASTNQTSMYLCASTPVTSGGADTQYFGPGTRLTVL.

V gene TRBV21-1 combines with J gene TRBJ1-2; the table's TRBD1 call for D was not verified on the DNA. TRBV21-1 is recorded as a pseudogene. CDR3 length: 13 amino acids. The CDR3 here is CASSKCRQGVYTF. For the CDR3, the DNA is TGTGCCAGCAGCAAATGTAGACAGGGGGTCTACACCTTC.

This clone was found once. CDR3 nucleotides: TGTGCCAGCAGTGCTGGGACTAGCGGGGGGCAAATCCAGTTCTTC. It yields the protein CASSAGTSGGQIQFF. The chain links TRBV6-4 to TRBJ2-1; 15 nucleotides line up with TRBD2. J was trimmed by 13 bases and V by 4 bases; bases with no gene match: 8. The CDR3 is 15 amino acids. Germline assignment: CDR1 MRHNA and CDR2 SNTAGT.

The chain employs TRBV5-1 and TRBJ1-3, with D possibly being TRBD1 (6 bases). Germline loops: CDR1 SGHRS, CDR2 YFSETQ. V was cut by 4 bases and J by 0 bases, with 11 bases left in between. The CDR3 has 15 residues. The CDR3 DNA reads TGCGCCAGCAGCCAAACAGGGAACTCTGGAAACACCATATATTTT. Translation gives CASSQTGNSGNTIYF.

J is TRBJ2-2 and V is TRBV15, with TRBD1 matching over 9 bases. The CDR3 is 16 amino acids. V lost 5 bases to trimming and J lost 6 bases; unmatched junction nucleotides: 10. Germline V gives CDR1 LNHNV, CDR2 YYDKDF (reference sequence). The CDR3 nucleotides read TGTGCCACCAGCCCGGACAGGGGAATTGTGTCCGGGGAGCTGTTTTTT. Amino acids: CATSPDRGIVSGELFF.

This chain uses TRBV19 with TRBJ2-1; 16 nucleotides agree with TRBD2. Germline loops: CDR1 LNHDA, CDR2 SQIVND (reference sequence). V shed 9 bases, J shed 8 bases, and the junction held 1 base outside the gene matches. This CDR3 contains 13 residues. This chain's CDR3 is CASGTSGGDEQFF. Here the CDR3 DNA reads TGTGCCAGCGGGACTAGCGGGGGGGATGAGCAGTTCTTC.

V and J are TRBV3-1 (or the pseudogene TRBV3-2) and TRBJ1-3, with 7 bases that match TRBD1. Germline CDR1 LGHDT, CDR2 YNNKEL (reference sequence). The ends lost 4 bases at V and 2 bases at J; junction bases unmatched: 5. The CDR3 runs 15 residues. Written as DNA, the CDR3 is TGTGCCAGCAGCCCGCAGGGGGGAACTGGAAACACCATATATTTT. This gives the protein CASSPQGGTGNTIYF.

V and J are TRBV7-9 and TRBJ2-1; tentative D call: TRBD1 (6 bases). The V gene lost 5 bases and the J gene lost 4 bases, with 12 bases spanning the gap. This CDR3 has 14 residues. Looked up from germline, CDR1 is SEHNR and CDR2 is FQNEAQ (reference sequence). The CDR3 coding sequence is TGTGCCAGCAGCAAGGACAGAACGTACAATGAGCAGTTCTTC. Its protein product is CASSKDRTYNEQFF.

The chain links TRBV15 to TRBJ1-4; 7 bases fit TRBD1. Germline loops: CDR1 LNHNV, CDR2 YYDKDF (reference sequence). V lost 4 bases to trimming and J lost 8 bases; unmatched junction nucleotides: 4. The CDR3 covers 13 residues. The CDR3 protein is CATSNQGVEKLFF. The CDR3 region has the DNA TGTGCCACCAGCAATCAGGGGGTCGAAAAACTGTTTTTT.

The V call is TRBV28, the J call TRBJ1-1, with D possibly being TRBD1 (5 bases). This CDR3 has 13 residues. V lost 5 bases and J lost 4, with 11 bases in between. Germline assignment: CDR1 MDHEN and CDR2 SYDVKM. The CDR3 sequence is CASSRQLFTEAFF. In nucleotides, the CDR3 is TGTGCCAGCAGTCGACAGTTATTCACTGAAGCTTTCTTT.

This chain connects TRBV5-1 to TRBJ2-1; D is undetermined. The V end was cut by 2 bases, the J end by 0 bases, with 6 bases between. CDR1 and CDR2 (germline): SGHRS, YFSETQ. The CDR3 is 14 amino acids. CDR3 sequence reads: CASSLSFSYNEQFF. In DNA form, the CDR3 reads TGCGCCAGCAGCTTAAGCTTCTCCTACAATGAGCAGTTCTTC.

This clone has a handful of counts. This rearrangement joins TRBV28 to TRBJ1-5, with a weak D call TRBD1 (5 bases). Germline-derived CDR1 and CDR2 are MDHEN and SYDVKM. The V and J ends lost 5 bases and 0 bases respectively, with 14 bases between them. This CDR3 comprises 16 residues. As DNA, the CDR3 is TGTGCCAGCAGTCGGGGGGGACGAGATAGCAATCAGCCCCAGCATTTT. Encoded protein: CASSRGGRDSNQPQHF.

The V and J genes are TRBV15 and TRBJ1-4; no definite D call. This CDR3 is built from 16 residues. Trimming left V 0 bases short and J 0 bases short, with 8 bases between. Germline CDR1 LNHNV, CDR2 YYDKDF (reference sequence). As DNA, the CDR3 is TGTGCCACCAGCAGAGATAGGACTTCAACTAATGAAAAACTGTTTTTT. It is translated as CATSRDRTSTNEKLFF.

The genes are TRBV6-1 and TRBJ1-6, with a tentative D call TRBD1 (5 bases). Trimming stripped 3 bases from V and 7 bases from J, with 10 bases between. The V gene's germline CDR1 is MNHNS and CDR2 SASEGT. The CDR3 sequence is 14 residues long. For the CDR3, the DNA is TGTGCCAGCAGTGAGGGGGGGGAAAATTCACCCCTCCACTTT. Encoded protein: CASSEGGENSPLHF.